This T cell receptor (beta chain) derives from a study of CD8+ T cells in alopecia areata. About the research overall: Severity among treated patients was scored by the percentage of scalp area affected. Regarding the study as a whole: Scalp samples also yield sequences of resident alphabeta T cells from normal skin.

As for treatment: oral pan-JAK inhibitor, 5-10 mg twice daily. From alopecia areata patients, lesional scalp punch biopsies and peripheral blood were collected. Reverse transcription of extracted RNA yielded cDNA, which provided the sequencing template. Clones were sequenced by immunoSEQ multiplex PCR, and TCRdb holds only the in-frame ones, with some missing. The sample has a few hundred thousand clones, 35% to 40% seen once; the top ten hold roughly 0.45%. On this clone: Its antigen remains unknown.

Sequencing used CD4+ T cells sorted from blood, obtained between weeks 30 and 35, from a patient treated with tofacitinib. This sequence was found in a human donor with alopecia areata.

The CDR3 DNA follows: TGTGCTAGTGGTCACCCCCGGGACAGGGGTGGCAATGAGCAGTTCTTC. Translation: CASGHPRDRGGNEQFF. The chain recombines TRBV12-5 with TRBJ2-1, with 10 bases identical to TRBD1. The CDR3 covers 16 residues. With 5 bases clipped from V and 6 bases from J, the junction kept 10 bases outside the gene matches. CDR1 is LGHNT, CDR2 FRNRAP, per germline.